Sequencing of this TCR beta chain was carried out in a study of T cell changes during pregnancy in multiple sclerosis. Using immunoSEQ multiplex PCR, the repertoire was profiled, and TCRdb retains in-frame clones only, with some absent. This repertoire shows 75,000 to 95,000 clones, roughly 93% found once; its top ten account for 2.5% to 3%. With 2 bases clipped from V and 0 bases from J, the junction kept 2 bases outside the gene matches. The CDR3 is made up of 15 amino acids. Germline V gives CDR1 SGDLS, CDR2 YYNGEE. Specimen: peripheral blood, collected in the second trimester of pregnancy. V gene TRBV9 combines with J gene TRBJ2-3, with 8 bases lining up with TRBD2. This TCR was sampled from a female donor with multiple sclerosis, enrolled in a pregnancy study. DNA for the CDR3: TGTGCCAGCAGCGTTAGCGGGGCTAGCACAGATACGCAGTATTTT. Translation: CASSVSGASTDTQYF. The whole variable domain, filled in from reference TRBV9 and TRBJ2-3, reads DSGVTQTPKHLITATGQRVTLRCSPRSGDLSVYWYQQSLDQGLQFLIQYYNGEERAKGNILERFSAQQFPDLHSELNLSSLELGDSALYFCASSVSGASTDTQYFGPGTRLTVL.